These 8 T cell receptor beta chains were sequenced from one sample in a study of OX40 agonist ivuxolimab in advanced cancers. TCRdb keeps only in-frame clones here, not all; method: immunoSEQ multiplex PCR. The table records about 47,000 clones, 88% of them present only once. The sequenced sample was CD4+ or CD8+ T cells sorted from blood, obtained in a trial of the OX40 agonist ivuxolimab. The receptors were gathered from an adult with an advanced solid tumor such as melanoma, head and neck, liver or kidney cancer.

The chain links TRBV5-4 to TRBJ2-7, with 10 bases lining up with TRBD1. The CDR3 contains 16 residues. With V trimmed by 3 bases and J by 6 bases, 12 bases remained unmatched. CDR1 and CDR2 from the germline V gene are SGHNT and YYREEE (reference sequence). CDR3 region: CASSSPGTGDKSEQYF. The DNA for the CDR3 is TGTGCCAGCAGCTCCCCCGGGACAGGGGACAAAAGCGAGCAGTACTTC.

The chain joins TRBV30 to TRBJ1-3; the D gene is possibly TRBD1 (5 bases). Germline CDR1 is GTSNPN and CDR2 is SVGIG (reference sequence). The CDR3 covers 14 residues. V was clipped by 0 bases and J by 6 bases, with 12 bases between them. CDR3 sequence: CAWSVRRGVNTIYF. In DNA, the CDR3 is TGTGCCTGGAGTGTACGGCGGGGGGTAAACACCATATATTTT.

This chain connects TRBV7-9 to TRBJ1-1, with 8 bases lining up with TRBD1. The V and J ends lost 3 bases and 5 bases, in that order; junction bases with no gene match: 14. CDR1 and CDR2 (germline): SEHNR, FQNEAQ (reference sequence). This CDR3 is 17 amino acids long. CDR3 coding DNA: TGTGCCAGCAGCTTCGACTATCCGAGGACAGGGAAGACTGAAGCTTTCTTT. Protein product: CASSFDYPRTGKTEAFF.

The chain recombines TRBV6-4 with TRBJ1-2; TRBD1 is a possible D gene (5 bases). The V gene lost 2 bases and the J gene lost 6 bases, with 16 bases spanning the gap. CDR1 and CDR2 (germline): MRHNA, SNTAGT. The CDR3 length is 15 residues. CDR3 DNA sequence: TGTGCCAGCAGTGACGTCCCCGGGGCCACGAATGGCTACACCTTC. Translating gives CASSDVPGATNGYTF.

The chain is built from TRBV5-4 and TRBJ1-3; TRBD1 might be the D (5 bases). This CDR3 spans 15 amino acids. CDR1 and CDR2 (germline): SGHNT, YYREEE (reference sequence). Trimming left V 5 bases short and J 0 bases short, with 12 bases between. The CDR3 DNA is TGTGCCAGCAGAAAAACAGGCGACTCTGGAAACACCATATATTTT. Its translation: CASRKTGDSGNTIYF.

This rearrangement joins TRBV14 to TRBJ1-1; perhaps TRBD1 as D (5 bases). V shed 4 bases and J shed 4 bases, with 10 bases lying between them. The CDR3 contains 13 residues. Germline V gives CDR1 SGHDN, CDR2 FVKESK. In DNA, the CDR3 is TGTGCCAGCAGCCCAGGTGGGGGCACTGAAGCTTTCTTT. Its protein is CASSPGGGTEAFF. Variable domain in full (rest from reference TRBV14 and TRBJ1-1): EAGVTQFPSHSVIEKGQTVTLRCDPISGHDNLYWYRRVMGKEIKFLLHFVKESKQDESGMPNNRFLAERTGGTYSTLKVQPAELEDSGVYFCASSPGGGTEAFFGQGTRLTVV.

The CDR3 region is CASSQGYPGQGNEQYF. The DNA of the CDR3 is TGCGCCAGCAGCCAAGGGTACCCGGGACAGGGCAACGAGCAGTACTTC. The chain has TRBV4-1 and TRBJ2-7; TRBD1 matches at 9 bases. With 1 base clipped from V and 5 bases from J, the junction kept 9 bases outside the gene matches. From germline, CDR1 is MGHRA and CDR2 YSYEKL. The CDR3 loop spans 16 amino acids.

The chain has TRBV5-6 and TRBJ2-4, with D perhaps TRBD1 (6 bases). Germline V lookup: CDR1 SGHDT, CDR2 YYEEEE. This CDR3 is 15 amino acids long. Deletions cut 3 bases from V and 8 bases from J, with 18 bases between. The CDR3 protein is CASSSEGELADIQYF. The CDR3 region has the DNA TGTGCCAGCAGCTCTGAGGGGGAGCTGGCGGACATTCAGTACTTC.